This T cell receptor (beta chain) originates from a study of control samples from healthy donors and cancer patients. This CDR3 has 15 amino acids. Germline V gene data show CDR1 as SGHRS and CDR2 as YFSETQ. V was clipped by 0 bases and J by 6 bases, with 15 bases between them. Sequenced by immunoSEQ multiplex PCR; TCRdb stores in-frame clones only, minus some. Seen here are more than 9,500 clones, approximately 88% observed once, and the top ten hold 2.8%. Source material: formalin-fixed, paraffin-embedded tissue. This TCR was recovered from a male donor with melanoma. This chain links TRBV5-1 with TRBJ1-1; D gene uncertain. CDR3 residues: CASSLAPGSHSEAFF. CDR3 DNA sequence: TGCGCCAGCAGCTTGGCCCCGGGAAGCCACTCTGAAGCTTTCTTT. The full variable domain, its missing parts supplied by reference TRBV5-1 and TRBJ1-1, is KAGVTQTPRYLIKTRGQQVTLSCSPISGHRSVSWYQQTPGQGLQFLFEYFSETQRNKGNFPGRFSGRQFSNSRSEMNVSTLELGDSALYLCASSLAPGSHSEAFFGQGTRLTVV.